This T cell receptor (beta chain) came from a study of blood T cell repertoires in COVID-19. About the research overall: T cells, B-cell-depleted T cells, or PBMCs provided the cDNA or gDNA that served as material.

The CDR3 is 14 amino acids. Germline-derived CDR1 and CDR2 are SNHLY and FYNNEI. With V trimmed by 9 bases and J by 8 bases, 10 bases remained unmatched. Per the study methods: Estimated nucleated cell counts came from reference gene primer amplification. The table came from immunoSEQ multiplex PCR; TCRdb's copy has only in-frame clones and leaves some out. The V and J calls and clone size were taken over from that table, and D and trimming were inferred from the DNA. The sample lists about 220,000 clones, around 84% occurring once. The sequence was obtained from a man younger than 40 with active or convalescent COVID-19. This chain joins TRBV2 and TRBJ2-3, with 11 bases matching TRBD1. The sample was peripheral blood. The CDR3 DNA reads as TGTGCCAGACGCGGGACAGGGGGAATCAGTACGCAGTATTTT. Encoded protein: CARRGTGGISTQYF.